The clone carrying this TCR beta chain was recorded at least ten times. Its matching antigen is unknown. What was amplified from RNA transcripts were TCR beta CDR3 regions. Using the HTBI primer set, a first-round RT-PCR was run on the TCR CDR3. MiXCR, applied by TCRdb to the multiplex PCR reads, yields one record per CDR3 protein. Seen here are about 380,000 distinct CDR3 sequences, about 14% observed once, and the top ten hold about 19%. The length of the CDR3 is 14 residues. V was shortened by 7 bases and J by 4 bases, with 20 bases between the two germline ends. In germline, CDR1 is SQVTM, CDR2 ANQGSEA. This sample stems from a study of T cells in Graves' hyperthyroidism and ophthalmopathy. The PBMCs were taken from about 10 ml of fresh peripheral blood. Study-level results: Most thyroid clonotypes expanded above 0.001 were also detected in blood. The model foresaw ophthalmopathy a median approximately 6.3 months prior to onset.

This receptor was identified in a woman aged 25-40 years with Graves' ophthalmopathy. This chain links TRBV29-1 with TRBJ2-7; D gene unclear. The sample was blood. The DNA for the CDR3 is TGCAGCGGAACGACACGCAACAACAATTACGAGCAGTACTTC. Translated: CSGTTRNNNYEQYF.